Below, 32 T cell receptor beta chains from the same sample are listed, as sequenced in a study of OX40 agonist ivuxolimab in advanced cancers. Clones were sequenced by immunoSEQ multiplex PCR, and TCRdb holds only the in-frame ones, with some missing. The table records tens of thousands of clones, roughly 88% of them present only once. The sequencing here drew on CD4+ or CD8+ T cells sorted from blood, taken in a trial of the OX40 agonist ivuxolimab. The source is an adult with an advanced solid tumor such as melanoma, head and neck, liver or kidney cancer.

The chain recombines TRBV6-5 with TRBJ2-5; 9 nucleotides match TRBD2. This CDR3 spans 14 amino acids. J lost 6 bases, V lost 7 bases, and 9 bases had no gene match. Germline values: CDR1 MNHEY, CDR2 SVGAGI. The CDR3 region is CASIALTSGKTQYF. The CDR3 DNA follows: TGTGCCAGCATCGCCTTGACTAGCGGAAAGACCCAGTACTTC.

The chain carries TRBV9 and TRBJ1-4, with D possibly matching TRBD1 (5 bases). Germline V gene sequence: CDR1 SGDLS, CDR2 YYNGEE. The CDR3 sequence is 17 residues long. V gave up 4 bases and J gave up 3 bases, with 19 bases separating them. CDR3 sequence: CASSTTPGRGANEKLFF. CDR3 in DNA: TGTGCCAGCAGCACAACCCCAGGAAGGGGAGCTAATGAAAAACTGTTTTTT.

The CDR3: CASSFQGLSNEKLFF. DNA of the CDR3: TGTGCCAGCAGTTTCCAGGGGTTATCGAATGAAAAACTGTTTTTT. The rearrangement links TRBV6-5 to TRBJ1-4; D is possibly TRBD1 (6 bases). Deletions cut 4 bases from V and 5 bases from J, with 14 bases between. CDR1 and CDR2 (germline): MNHEY, SVGAGI. The CDR3 is 15 residues long.

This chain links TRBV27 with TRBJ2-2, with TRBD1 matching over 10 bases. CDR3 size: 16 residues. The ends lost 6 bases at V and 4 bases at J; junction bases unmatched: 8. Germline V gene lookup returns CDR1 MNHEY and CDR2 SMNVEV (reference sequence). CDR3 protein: CASRLWGQGPTGELFF. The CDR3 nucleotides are TGTGCCAGCAGGCTATGGGGACAGGGGCCCACCGGGGAGCTGTTTTTT.

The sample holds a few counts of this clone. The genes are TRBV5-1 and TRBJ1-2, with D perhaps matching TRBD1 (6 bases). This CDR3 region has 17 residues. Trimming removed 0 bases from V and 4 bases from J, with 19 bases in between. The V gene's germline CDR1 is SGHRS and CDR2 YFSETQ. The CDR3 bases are TGCGCCAGCAGCTTGGGGGGGACATCCGGCATGGCCTATGGCTACACCTTC. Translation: CASSLGGTSGMAYGYTF.

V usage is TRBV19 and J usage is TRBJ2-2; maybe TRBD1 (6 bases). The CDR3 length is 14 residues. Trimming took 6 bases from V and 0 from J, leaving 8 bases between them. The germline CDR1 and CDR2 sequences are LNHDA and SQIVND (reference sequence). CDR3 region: CASRTGPNTGELFF. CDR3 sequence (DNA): TGTGCCAGTAGAACAGGGCCGAACACCGGGGAGCTGTTTTTT.

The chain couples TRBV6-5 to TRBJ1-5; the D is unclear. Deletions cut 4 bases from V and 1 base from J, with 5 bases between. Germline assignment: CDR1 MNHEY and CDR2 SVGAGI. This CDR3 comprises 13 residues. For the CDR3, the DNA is TGTGCCAGCAGTTTTTTCAGCAATCAGCCCCAGCATTTT. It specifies CASSFFSNQPQHF.

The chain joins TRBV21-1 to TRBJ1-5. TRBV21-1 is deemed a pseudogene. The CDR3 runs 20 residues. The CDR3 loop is CASSKNGGEMDGYSNQPQHF. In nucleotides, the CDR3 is TGTGCCAGCAGCAAGAACGGAGGGGAGATGGACGGTTATAGCAATCAGCCCCAGCATTTT.

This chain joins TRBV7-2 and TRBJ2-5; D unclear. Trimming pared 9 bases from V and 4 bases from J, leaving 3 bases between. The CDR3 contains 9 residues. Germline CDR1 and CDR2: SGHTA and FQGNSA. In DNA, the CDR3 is TGTGCCAGTGGAGAGACCCAGTACTTC. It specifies CASGETQYF.

The CDR3 loop is CASSPVGAGSEKLFF. CDR3 DNA sequence: TGTGCCAGCTCACCAGTGGGTGCAGGGTCGGAAAAACTGTTTTTT. The chain couples TRBV18 to TRBJ1-4, with D possibly matching TRBD1 (5 bases). The CDR3 extends over 15 amino acids. V was trimmed by 2 bases and J by 8 bases, leaving 15 bases between them. Germline lookup yields CDR1 KGHSH and CDR2 LQKENI.

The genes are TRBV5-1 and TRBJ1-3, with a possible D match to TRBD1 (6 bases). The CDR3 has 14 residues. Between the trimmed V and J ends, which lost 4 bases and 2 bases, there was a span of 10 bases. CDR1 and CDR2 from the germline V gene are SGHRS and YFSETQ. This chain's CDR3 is CASSGEGAGNTIYF. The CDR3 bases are TGCGCCAGCAGCGGGGAGGGGGCTGGAAACACCATATATTTT. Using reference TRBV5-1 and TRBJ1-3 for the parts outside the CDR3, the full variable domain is KAGVTQTPRYLIKTRGQQVTLSCSPISGHRSVSWYQQTPGQGLQFLFEYFSETQRNKGNFPGRFSGRQFSNSRSEMNVSTLELGDSALYLCASSGEGAGNTIYFGEGSWLTVV.

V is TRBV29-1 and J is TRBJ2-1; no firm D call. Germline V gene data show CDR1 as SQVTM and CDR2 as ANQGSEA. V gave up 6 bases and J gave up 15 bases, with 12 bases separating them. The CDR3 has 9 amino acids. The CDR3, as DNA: TGCAGCGTCGGCCCCGGCGGGTTCTTC. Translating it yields CSVGPGGFF.

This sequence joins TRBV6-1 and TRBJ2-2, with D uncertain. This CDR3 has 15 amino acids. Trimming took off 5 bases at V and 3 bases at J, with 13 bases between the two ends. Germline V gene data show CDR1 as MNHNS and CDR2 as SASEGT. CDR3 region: CASSPSGRDTGELFF. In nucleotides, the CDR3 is TGTGCCAGCAGTCCCTCAGGCCGGGACACCGGGGAGCTGTTTTTT.

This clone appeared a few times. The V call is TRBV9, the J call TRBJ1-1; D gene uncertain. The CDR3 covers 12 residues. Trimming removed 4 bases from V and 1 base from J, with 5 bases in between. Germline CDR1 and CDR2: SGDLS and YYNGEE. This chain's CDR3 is CASSSRNTEAFF. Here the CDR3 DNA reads TGTGCCAGCAGCTCGAGGAACACTGAAGCTTTCTTT.

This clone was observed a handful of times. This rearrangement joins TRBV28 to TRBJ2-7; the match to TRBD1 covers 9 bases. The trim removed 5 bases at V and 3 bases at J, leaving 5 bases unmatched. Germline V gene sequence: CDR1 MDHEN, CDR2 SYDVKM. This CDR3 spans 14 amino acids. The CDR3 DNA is TGTGCCAGCAGTCCGACAGGGGGAGTCTACGAGCAGTACGTC. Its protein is CASSPTGGVYEQYV.

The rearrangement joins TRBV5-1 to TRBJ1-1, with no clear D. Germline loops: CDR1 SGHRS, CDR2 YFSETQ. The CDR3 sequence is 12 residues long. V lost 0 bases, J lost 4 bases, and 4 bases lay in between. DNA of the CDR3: TGCGCCAGCAGCTTGGATTTCACTGAAGCTTTCTTT. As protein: CASSLDFTEAFF.

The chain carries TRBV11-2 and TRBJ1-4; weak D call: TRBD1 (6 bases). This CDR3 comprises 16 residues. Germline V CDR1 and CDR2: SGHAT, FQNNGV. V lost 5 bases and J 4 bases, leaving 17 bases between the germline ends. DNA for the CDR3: TGTGCCAGCAGCACAGGGAAGACATCAAATAATGAAAAACTGTTTTTT. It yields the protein CASSTGKTSNNEKLFF.

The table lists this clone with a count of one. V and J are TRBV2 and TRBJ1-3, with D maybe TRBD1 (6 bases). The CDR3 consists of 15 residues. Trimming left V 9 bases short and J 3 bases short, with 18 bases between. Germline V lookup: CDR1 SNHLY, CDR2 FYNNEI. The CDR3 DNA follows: TGTGCCAGTAGACAGGACCATTATCATGGAAACACCATATATTTT. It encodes CASRQDHYHGNTIYF.

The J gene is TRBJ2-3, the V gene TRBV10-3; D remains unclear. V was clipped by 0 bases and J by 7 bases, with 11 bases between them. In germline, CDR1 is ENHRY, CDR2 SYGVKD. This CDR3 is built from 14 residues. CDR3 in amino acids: CAISESLLTYTQYF. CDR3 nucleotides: TGTGCCATCAGTGAGTCGTTATTAACCTATACGCAGTATTTT.

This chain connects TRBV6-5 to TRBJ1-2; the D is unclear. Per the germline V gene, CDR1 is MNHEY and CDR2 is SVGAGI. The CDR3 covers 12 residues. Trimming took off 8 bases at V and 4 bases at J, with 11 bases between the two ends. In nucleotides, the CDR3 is TGTGCCAGCGGTTCGGGCGTCTATGGCTACACCTTC. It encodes CASGSGVYGYTF.

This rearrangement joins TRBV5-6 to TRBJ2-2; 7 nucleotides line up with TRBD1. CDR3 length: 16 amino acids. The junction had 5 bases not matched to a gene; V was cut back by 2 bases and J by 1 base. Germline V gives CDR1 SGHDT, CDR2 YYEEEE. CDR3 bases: TGTGCCAGCAGCTTCCCGGGACAGCAGAACACCGGGGAGCTGTTTTTT. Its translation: CASSFPGQQNTGELFF.

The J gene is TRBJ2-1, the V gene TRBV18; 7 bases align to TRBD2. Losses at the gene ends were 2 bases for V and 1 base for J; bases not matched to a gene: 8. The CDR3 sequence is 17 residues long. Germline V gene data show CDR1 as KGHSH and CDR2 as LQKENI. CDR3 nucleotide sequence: TGTGCCAGCTCACCAATGGGGAGCGGGGCATCCTACAATGAGCAGTTCTTC. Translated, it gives CASSPMGSGASYNEQFF.

The CDR3 DNA sequence: TGTGCCAGCAGTTACCGGCCGAGCTACAATGAGCAGTTCTTC. This codes for CASSYRPSYNEQFF. The chain joins TRBV6-5 to TRBJ2-1; D is unclear. The V end was cut by 2 bases, the J end by 3 bases, with 8 bases between. There are 14 residues in the CDR3. Germline V gene lookup returns CDR1 MNHEY and CDR2 SVGAGI.

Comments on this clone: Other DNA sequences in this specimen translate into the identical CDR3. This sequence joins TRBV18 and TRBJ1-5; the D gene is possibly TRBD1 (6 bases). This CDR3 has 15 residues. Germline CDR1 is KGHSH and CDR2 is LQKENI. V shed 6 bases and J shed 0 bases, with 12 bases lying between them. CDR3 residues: CASSLGQYSNQPQHF. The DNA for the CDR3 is TGTGCCAGCTCGCTTGGACAGTATAGCAATCAGCCCCAGCATTTT. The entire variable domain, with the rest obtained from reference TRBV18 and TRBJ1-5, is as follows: NAGVMQNPRHLVRRRGQEARLRCSPMKGHSHVYWYRQLPEEGLKFMVYLQKENIIDESGMPKERFSAEFPKEGPSILRIQQVVRGDSAAYFCASSLGQYSNQPQHFGDGTRLSIL.

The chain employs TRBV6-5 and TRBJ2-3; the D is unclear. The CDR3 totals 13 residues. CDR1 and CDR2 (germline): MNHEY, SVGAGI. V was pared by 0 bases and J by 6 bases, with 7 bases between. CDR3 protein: CASSYSRRDTQYF. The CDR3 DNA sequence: TGTGCCAGCAGTTACTCGAGACGGGATACGCAGTATTTT.

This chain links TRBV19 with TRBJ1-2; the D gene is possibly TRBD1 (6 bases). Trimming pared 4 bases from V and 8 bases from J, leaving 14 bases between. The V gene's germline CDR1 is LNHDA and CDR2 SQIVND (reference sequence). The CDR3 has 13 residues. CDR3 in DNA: TGTGCCAGTAGTACAGGGACACGGGACGGCTACACCTTC. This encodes CASSTGTRDGYTF. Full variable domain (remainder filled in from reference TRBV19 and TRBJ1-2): DGGITQSPKYLFRKEGQNVTLSCEQNLNHDAMYWYRQDPGQGLRLIYYSQIVNDFQKGDIAEGYSVSREKKESFPLTVTSAQKNPTAFYLCASSTGTRDGYTFGSGTRLTVV.

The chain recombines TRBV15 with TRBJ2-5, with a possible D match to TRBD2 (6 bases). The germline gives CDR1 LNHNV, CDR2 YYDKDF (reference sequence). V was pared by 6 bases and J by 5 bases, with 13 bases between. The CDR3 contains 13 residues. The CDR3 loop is CATRVSGGETQYF. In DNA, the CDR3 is TGTGCCACCAGGGTATCTGGGGGGGAGACCCAGTACTTC.

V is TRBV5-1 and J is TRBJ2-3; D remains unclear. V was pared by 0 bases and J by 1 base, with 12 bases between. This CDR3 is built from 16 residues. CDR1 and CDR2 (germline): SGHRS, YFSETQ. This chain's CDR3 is CASSLEVGSGTDTQYF. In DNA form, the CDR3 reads TGCGCCAGCAGCTTGGAAGTCGGCTCGGGCACAGATACGCAGTATTTT.

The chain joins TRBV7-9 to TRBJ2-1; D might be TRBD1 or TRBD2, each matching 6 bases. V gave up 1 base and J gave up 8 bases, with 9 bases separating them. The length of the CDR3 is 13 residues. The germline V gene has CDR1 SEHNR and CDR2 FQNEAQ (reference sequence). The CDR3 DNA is TGTGCCAGCAGCTTAGATGGGGGGCATGAGCAGTTCTTC. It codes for CASSLDGGHEQFF.

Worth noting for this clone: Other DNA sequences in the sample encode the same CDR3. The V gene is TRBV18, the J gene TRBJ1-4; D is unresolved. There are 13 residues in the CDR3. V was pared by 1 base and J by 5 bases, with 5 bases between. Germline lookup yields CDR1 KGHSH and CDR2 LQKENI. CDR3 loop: CASSPQENEKLFF. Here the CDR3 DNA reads TGTGCCAGCTCACCACAGGAAAATGAAAAACTGTTTTTT.

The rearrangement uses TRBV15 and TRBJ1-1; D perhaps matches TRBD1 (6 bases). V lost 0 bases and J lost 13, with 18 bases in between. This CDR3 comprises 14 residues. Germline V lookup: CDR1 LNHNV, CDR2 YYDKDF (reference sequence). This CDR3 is CATSRDTGAHVDFF. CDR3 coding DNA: TGTGCCACCAGCAGAGATACGGGGGCTCATGTGGATTTCTTT.

The CDR3 nucleotides are TGTGCCAGCAGACAGGGACAGAGCAATCAGCCCCAGCATTTT. As protein: CASRQGQSNQPQHF. This chain uses TRBV28 with TRBJ1-5; 7 nucleotides line up with TRBD1. The CDR3 runs to 14 residues. With V trimmed by 6 bases and J by 1 base, 3 bases remained unmatched. The germline V gene has CDR1 MDHEN and CDR2 SYDVKM.